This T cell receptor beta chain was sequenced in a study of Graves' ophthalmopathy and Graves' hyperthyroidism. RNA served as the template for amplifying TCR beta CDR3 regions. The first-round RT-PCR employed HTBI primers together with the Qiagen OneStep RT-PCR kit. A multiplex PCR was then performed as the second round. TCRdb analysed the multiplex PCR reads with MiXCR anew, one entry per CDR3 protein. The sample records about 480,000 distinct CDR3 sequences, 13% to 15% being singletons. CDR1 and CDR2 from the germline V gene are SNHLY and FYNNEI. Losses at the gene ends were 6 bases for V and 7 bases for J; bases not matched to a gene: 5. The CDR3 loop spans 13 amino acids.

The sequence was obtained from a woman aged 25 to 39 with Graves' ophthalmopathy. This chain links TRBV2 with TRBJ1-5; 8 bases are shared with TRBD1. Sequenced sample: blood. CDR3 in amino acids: CASRETGEQPQHF. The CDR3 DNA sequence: TGTGCCAGCAGAGAGACAGGGGAACAGCCCCAGCATTTT. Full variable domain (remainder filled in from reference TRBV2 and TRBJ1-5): EPEVTQTPSHQVTQMGQEVILRCVPISNHLYFYWYRQILGQKVEFLVSFYNNEISEKSEIFDDQFSVERPDGSNFTLKIRSTKLEDSAMYFCASRETGEQPQHFGDGTRLSIL.